This T cell receptor beta chain originates from a study of early T cells in non-severe SARS-CoV-2 infection. On the study more broadly: Unsorted whole-blood RNA was sequenced in bulk, leaving chains unpaired.

Each cDNA molecule carried a unique molecular identifier. TCRdb analysed the 5' RACE reads with MiXCR anew, one entry per CDR3 protein. The table lists roughly 75,000 distinct CDR3 sequences, around 11% of them singletons. This clonotype was observed a handful of times. What it binds is unknown. Points from the study as a whole: The matching step, a VDJdb search, favored anti-spike CD8 responses and missed private and CD4 specificities.

The CDR3 is made up of 15 amino acids. J lost 6 bases, V lost 6 bases, and 13 bases had no gene match. Germline CDR1 SQVTM, CDR2 ANQGSEA. The TCR comes from an adult who was a healthcare worker with PCR-confirmed SARS-CoV-2 infection or an uninfected control (not recorded which). This chain links TRBV29-1 with TRBJ2-3; 9 positions match TRBD1. Sequences were obtained from whole blood. The CDR3 loop reads CSVESGTGRRDTQYF. For the CDR3, the DNA is TGCAGCGTGGAATCCGGGACAGGGAGGAGGGATACGCAGTATTTT.